The 17 T cell receptor beta chains given below trace back to one sample, sequenced in a study of T cell clonality in common variable immunodeficiency. TCRdb's table, derived via immunoSEQ multiplex PCR, lists solely in-frame clones and lacks some. This sample carries roughly 42,000 clones, none of them present only once. The sequencing sample was made of peripheral blood mononuclear cells. The receptors here all came from a person between 18 and 75 years old in good health.

This clone was recorded many times. The read terminates 3 residues before the CDR3 end, so the remaining end is supplied by the germline J gene. This chain links TRBV5-1 with TRBJ1-1, with 7 bases lining up with TRBD1. Germline V lookup: CDR1 SGHRS, CDR2 YFSETQ. The V gene end was trimmed by 4 bases and the J gene end by 4 bases; junction bases not matched to a gene: 10. This CDR3 comprises 15 residues. The CDR3 here is CASSEDRMEGTEAFF. The covered CDR3 bases are TGCGCCAGCAGCGAGGACAGGATGGAGGGCACTGAA.

This clone occurred many times. The CDR3 end is not reached by the read, which stops 3 residues before it; the germline J gene fills it in. The chain couples TRBV20-1 to TRBJ2-2, with D uncertain. Trimming stripped 0 bases from V and 5 bases from J, with 16 bases between. Germline CDR1 reads DFQATT; CDR2 reads SNEGSKA (reference sequence). The CDR3 sequence is 16 residues long. The CDR3 bases that were read are TGCAGTGCTAGAGATCCGATCCTTCAGTCAACCGGGGAG. It encodes CSARDPILQSTGE. The full CDR3 sequence reads CSARDPILQSTGELFF.

This clone came up many times. The CDR3 extends 3 residues past the end of the read, so its final part is completed from the germline J gene. The V call is TRBV20-1, the J call TRBJ2-2; 9 bases line up with TRBD1. CDR1 DFQATT and CDR2 SNEGSKA come from the germline V gene (reference sequence). The CDR3 is 16 amino acids. The CDR3 reads CSARGTGESGANVLFF. The covered CDR3 bases are TGCAGTGCTAGAGGGACAGGGGAATCTGGGGCCAACGTG.

The sample holds a few counts of this clone. Mismatch with germline at one junction end may stem from a read error. Read coverage stops 3 residues before the CDR3 terminus; the germline J gene supplies the remainder. The same CDR3 can be traced to other DNA sequences in this sample. The chain employs TRBV19 and TRBJ1-3, with TRBD1 matching 7 bases. The CDR3 runs 15 residues. Germline values: CDR1 LNHDA, CDR2 SQIVND (reference sequence). CDR3 residues: CASRDRGPSGNTIYF. Incomplete CDR3 DNA: TGTGCCAGCAGGGACAGAGGCCCCTCTGGAAACACA.

This clone was detected ten times or more. Read data end 3 residues before the CDR3 end; the end is taken from the germline J gene. This chain joins TRBV2 and TRBJ1-1; the D is unclear. The ends were cut back, 4 bases at V and 2 bases at J, with 5 bases in the middle. Germline CDR1 is SNHLY and CDR2 is FYNNEI. CDR3 size: 12 residues. This chain's CDR3 is CASSVINTEAFF. The covered CDR3 bases are TGTGCCAGCAGTGTAATTAACACTGAA. The whole variable domain, filled in from reference TRBV2 and TRBJ1-1, reads EPEVTQTPSHQVTQMGQEVILRCVPISNHLYFYWYRQILGQKVEFLVSFYNNEISEKSEIFDDQFSVERPDGSNFTLKIRSTKLEDSAMYFCASSVINTEAFFGQGTRLTVV.

Many counts were recorded for this clone. The observed sequence ends 3 residues before the CDR3 terminus, with the missing tail filled in from the germline J gene. The chain couples TRBV11-2 to TRBJ1-3; no definite D call. CDR3 length: 11 amino acids. Trimming took off 8 bases at V and 4 bases at J, with 6 bases between the two ends. The V gene's germline CDR1 is SGHAT and CDR2 FQNNGV. CDR3 bases read: TGTGCCAGCGCGTGGGGAAACACC. Protein: CASAWGNT. The whole CDR3 sequence reads CASAWGNTIYF.

This clone was recorded at least ten times. The read ends 3 residues shy of where the CDR3 ends; the end is completed using the germline J gene. The chain joins TRBV5-1 to TRBJ2-1; tentatively, D is TRBD2 (5 bases). The CDR3 runs 15 residues. Germline values: CDR1 SGHRS, CDR2 YFSETQ. V lost 0 bases to trimming and J lost 3 bases, with 10 bases between them. The CDR3 spells CASSLERADYNEQFF. CDR3 DNA, as far as it was read: TGCGCCAGCAGCTTGGAGAGGGCCGACTACAATGAG.

Many counts were recorded for this clone. The read falls 3 residues short of the CDR3 end, and the missing part is taken from the germline J gene. This rearrangement joins TRBV2 to TRBJ1-6; a weak D match, TRBD1 (6 bases). Germline V gene data show CDR1 as SNHLY and CDR2 as FYNNEI. Trimming pared 8 bases from V and 7 bases from J, leaving 15 bases between. CDR3 length: 14 residues. The part of the CDR3 DNA that was read is TGTGCCAGCGTTTTGTACAGGGAGAATTCACCC. It specifies CASVLYRENSP. The full CDR3 is CASVLYRENSPLHF.

This clone was observed at least ten times. Read sequence stops 3 residues before the CDR3 end, and the germline J gene provides the missing end. The chain couples TRBV19 to TRBJ2-2; D possibly corresponds to TRBD2 (5 bases). Per the germline V gene, CDR1 is LNHDA and CDR2 is SQIVND (reference sequence). V was cut by 5 bases and J by 4 bases, with 11 bases left in between. The CDR3 length is 14 residues. CDR3 loop: CASSGLWGTGELFF. The DNA read from the CDR3 is TGTGCCAGTAGTGGACTCTGGGGCACCGGGGAG. Variable domain in full (rest from reference TRBV19 and TRBJ2-2): DGGITQSPKYLFRKEGQNVTLSCEQNLNHDAMYWYRQDPGQGLRLIYYSQIVNDFQKGDIAEGYSVSREKKESFPLTVTSAQKNPTAFYLCASSGLWGTGELFFGEGSRLTVL.

In its sample, this clone was seen many times. One end of the junction fails to match germline, which may point to a read error. From the germline J gene comes the end of the CDR3, since the read stops 3 residues before it. The chain combines TRBV4-1 with TRBJ2-3; 10 bases align to TRBD2. The germline CDR1 and CDR2 sequences are MGHRA and YSYEKL. The CDR3 runs to 15 residues. Incomplete CDR3 DNA: TGCACCAGCAGCCAGCGGGGGGGTATTGGAGATACG. Amino acids: CTSSQRGGIGDT. The complete CDR3 reads CTSSQRGGIGDTQYF.

This clone was observed at least ten times. The read terminates 3 residues before the CDR3 end, so the remaining end is supplied by the germline J gene. V usage is TRBV19 and J usage is TRBJ2-1; D call uncertain. Germline values: CDR1 LNHDA, CDR2 SQIVND (reference sequence). This CDR3 has 13 amino acids. V lost 4 bases to trimming and J lost 5 bases, with 9 bases between them. This chain's CDR3 is CASSTAANNEQFF. The DNA read from the CDR3 is TGTGCCAGTAGTACCGCGGCCAACAATGAG.

This clone was seen repeatedly, ten times or more. The missing CDR3 end, 3 residues past where the read stops, is filled in from the germline J gene. V gene TRBV6-4 combines with J gene TRBJ2-3; 11 bases agree with TRBD2. The CDR3 spans 16 residues. Germline CDR1 MRHNA, CDR2 SNTAGT. J gave up 4 bases and V 5 bases, and 8 bases lay outside the gene matches. This CDR3 is CASSNLGLAEPDTQYF. The sequenced part of the CDR3 DNA is TGTGCCAGCAGTAATTTGGGACTAGCGGAACCAGATACG.

This clone came up many times. The read halts 3 residues ahead of the CDR3 end, with the missing end drawn from the germline J gene. The chain couples TRBV5-6 to TRBJ2-5, with D possibly being TRBD2 (5 bases). This CDR3 region has 14 residues. With 0 bases removed from V and 4 bases from J, the gap between germline ends came to 10 bases. From germline, CDR1 is SGHDT and CDR2 YYEEEE. The CDR3 protein is CASSLGLAGETQYF. Incomplete CDR3 DNA: TGTGCCAGCAGCTTGGGTCTAGCTGGAGAGACC.

This clone was counted at least ten times. Sequencing ends 3 residues short of the CDR3 end; the germline J gene provides the rest. This chain joins TRBV19 and TRBJ1-4; tentative D call: TRBD1 (5 bases). Germline loops: CDR1 LNHDA, CDR2 SQIVND (reference sequence). There are 13 residues in the CDR3. V lost 8 bases and J lost 5, with 12 bases in between. Incomplete CDR3 DNA: TGTGCCAGTTCGACAGATCGAAATGAAAAA. It translates to CASSTDRNEK. The complete CDR3 reads CASSTDRNEKLFF.

This clone was recorded many times. Partial CDR3 DNA: TGTGCCAGCAGGGGGACAGGGAGGTATGGC. This sequence encodes CASRGTGRYG. The entire CDR3 protein is CASRGTGRYGYTF. The chain employs TRBV12-3 or TRBV12-4 and TRBJ1-2, with 9 bases matching TRBD1. Coverage ceases 3 residues before the CDR3 finishes, and the germline J gene fills in the end. The CDR3 consists of 13 residues. J was trimmed by 5 bases and V by 6 bases; bases with no gene match: 4.

This clone was found many times. The CDR3 end falls 3 residues outside the read, so it is completed with the germline J gene. This chain connects TRBV5-1 to TRBJ1-1; 8 bases align to TRBD1. The germline gives CDR1 SGHRS, CDR2 YFSETQ. The CDR3 is 16 residues long. V shed 4 bases, J shed 0 bases, and the junction held 8 bases outside the gene matches. The sequenced CDR3 bases are TGCGCCAGCAGCACGCGACAGGGGAGGGTGAACACTGAA. This sequence encodes CASSTRQGRVNTE. The complete CDR3 protein is CASSTRQGRVNTEAFF.

This clone has at least ten counts. Read coverage stops 3 residues before the CDR3 terminus; the germline J gene supplies the remainder. The chain has TRBV7-9 and TRBJ1-3, with D hard to call. V was pared by 5 bases and J by 0 bases, with 11 bases between. Germline CDR1 SEHNR, CDR2 FQNEAQ (reference sequence). The CDR3 is made up of 15 amino acids. The CDR3 DNA, read in part, is TGTGCCAGCAGCCTATCGGTCTTCTCTGGAAACACC. Its translation is CASSLSVFSGNT. The CDR3 in full is CASSLSVFSGNTIYF.